The rows below give T cell receptor beta chains drawn from one sample of a study of blood T cell repertoires in COVID-19. The table came from immunoSEQ multiplex PCR; TCRdb's copy has only in-frame clones and leaves some out. The data show hundreds of thousands of clones, roughly 85% seen once. The source material was PBMCs or T cells enriched from blood (not recorded which). Source of these receptors: a man under 40 who had recovered from COVID-19. CDR3s include the opening cysteine and the closing phenylalanine or tryptophan. The order of the fields is V gene, clone size, J gene, D gene, CDR3 protein, CDR3 DNA. A D gene is named only where the DNA matches it firmly. Some rows mark clone size as missing; the rest say once, few, many or name a class of expanded clone.

>TRBV10-2|NA|TRBJ2-2|NA
CASSATDRGELFF
TGCGCCAGCAGCGCTACAGATCGCGGGGAGCTGTTTTTT
>TRBV7-8|NA|TRBJ2-1|TRBD1
CASSLPGQVYNEQFF
TGTGCCAGCAGCCTACCGGGACAGGTGTACAATGAGCAGTTCTTC
>TRBV29-1|once|TRBJ2-1|TRBD2
CSVDLASGGNEQFF
TGCAGCGTTGATCTTGCTAGCGGGGGCAATGAGCAGTTCTTC
>TRBV12-3/TRBV12-4|NA|TRBJ1-5|NA
CASTRGGYQPQHF
TGTGCCAGCACCCGGGGAGGGTATCAGCCCCAGCATTTT
>TRBV5-3|once|TRBJ1-1|NA
CARSWTLHPNTEAFF
TGTGCCAGAAGCTGGACTCTCCATCCGAACACTGAAGCTTTCTTT
>TRBV5-6|NA|TRBJ1-5|TRBD1
CASSRLRDRRGNQPQHF
TGTGCCAGCAGCCGCCTAAGGGACAGGCGGGGAAATCAGCCCCAGCATTTT
>TRBV9|NA|TRBJ2-3|TRBD2
CASSVAGGVTDTQYF
TGTGCCAGCAGCGTAGCGGGGGGTGTAACAGATACGCAGTATTTT
>TRBV30|NA|TRBJ2-2|NA
CAWSVLEGTELFF
TGTGCCTGGAGTGTACTGGAGGGGACGGAGCTGTTTTTT
>TRBV29-1|NA|TRBJ1-1|TRBD1
CSVGGLQGAGAEAFF
TGCAGCGTCGGCGGGCTACAGGGGGCAGGGGCTGAAGCTTTCTTT
>TRBV27|NA|TRBJ2-3|NA
CASSPLQTGTDTQYF
TGTGCCAGCAGTCCCCTACAAACCGGGACAGATACGCAGTATTTT
>TRBV6-5|once|TRBJ1-2|NA
CASRAGKHYGYTF
TGTGCCAGCAGAGCCGGGAAGCACTATGGCTACACCTTC
>TRBV12-3/TRBV12-4|once|TRBJ1-6|TRBD1
CASSSTGGPPLHF
TGTGCCAGCAGTTCGACAGGGGGTCCACCCCTCCACTTT
>TRBV29-1|NA|TRBJ2-4|NA
CSSYRDNIQYF
TGCAGCTCTTACAGGGACAACATTCAGTACTTC
>TRBV7-9|NA|TRBJ2-1|NA
CASSGRQGMEQFF
TGTGCCAGCAGCGGTAGGCAGGGGATGGAGCAGTTCTTC
>TRBV19|NA|TRBJ1-6|TRBD1
CASSTRQGADNSPLHF
TGTGCCAGTAGTACCCGACAGGGGGCTGATAATTCACCCCTCCACTTT
>TRBV18|NA|TRBJ1-4|NA
CASSPTGFDEKLFF
TGTGCCAGCTCACCAACAGGGTTCGACGAAAAACTGTTTTTT
>TRBV4-1|NA|TRBJ2-2|NA
CASSQEYSVAGELFF
TGCGCCAGCAGCCAAGAGTATTCGGTTGCCGGGGAGCTGTTTTTT
>TRBV29-1|NA|TRBJ2-5|NA
CSVVAVRETQYF
TGCAGCGTTGTGGCGGTCCGGGAGACCCAGTACTTC
>TRBV12-3/TRBV12-4|once|TRBJ1-2|NA
CATKETSYGYTF
TGTGCCACCAAGGAGACTTCCTATGGCTACACCTTC
>TRBV11-2|NA|TRBJ2-1|TRBD2
CASSLVLAGNNEQFF
TGTGCCAGCAGCTTAGTACTAGCGGGGAACAATGAGCAGTTCTTC
>TRBV7-2|NA|TRBJ2-7|TRBD2
CASSKTSGPYEQYF
TGTGCCAGCAGCAAGACTAGCGGGCCCTACGAGCAGTACTTC
>TRBV29-1|NA|TRBJ1-2|TRBD1
CSVFGTVEANYGYTF
TGCAGCGTTTTCGGGACAGTGGAAGCTAACTATGGCTACACCTTC
>TRBV29-1|NA|TRBJ1-5|NA
CSICRWILNNQPQHF
TGCAGCATATGCAGGTGGATCCTAAACAATCAGCCCCAGCATTTT
>TRBV14|few|TRBJ2-7|NA
CASSQEGRRDRYEQYF
TGTGCCAGCAGCCAAGAGGGACGGCGGGACAGATACGAGCAGTACTTC
>TRBV5-1|NA|TRBJ1-3|NA
CASSSTGRSGNTIYF
TGCGCCAGCAGCTCTACAGGGCGCTCTGGAAACACCATATATTTT